This T cell receptor (beta chain) was recovered during a study of spatial heterogeneity in lung cancer. General observations from the study: Higher tumor mutation counts went along with higher counts of expanded intratumoral alpha and beta TCRs.

Time point here: sample taken at primary tumor resection. The donors comprised some 70 untreated early-stage non-small cell lung cancer patients. TCR cDNA molecules were tagged individually, and each one carried a unique molecular identifier. TCRdb reprocessed the 5' RACE reads with MiXCR, giving one entry per CDR3 protein. Found here are more than 20,000 distinct CDR3 sequences, approximately 3% of them singletons; the top ten hold 7.5% to 8%. This clonotype was seen repeatedly, ten times or more. Its antigen remains unknown. Trimming left V 4 bases short and J 1 base short, with 2 bases between. Germline CDR1 is SGHRS and CDR2 is YFSETQ. The CDR3 covers 11 residues.

This specimen consisted of lung tumor tissue, obtained at surgery. The chain combines TRBV5-1 with TRBJ2-5; D not resolved. The source of this sequence is a male donor with early-stage non-small cell lung cancer. CDR3: CASSGQETQYF. The CDR3 DNA is TGCGCCAGCAGCGGCCAAGAGACCCAGTACTTC.